This record looks at one T cell receptor beta chain sequence and its context. Its antigen is currently unknown. The sample originates from a study of T cells after yellow fever vaccination. Study results and caveats: Reappearance after the booster was observed for most primary-vaccination clones (roughly 97% CD4, almost 90% CD8). Some clonotypes were seen in both the CD4 and the CD8 compartments. These made up a small share and likely arose from convergent recombination.

UMIs were added to TCR cDNA along with a universal primer site when it was made by 5'RACE template switching. TCRdb passed the 5' RACE reads through MiXCR, listing each CDR3 protein once. Of hundreds of thousands of distinct CDR3 sequences in the sample, 4.1% were seen once. The CDR3 consists of 14 residues. The germline V gene has CDR1 SQVTM and CDR2 ANQGSEA. The V gene end was trimmed by 3 bases and the J gene end by 6 bases; junction bases not matched to a gene: 6. This TCR derives from a young man who received the YFV17D yellow fever vaccine. The rearrangement uses TRBV29-1 and TRBJ2-2; 8 positions match TRBD2. Source: PBMCs, taken 5 days after the yellow fever booster vaccination. The CDR3 spells CSVDGGGMAGELFF. DNA of the CDR3: TGCAGCGTTGACGGGGGGGGAATGGCCGGGGAGCTGTTTTTT.